This TCR beta chain was recovered during a study of regulatory T cells in long-lasting Graves disease. Study results and caveats: Because few samples were included, accuracy may have been lower.

Libraries of TCR beta came from iRepertoire HTBI primers plus Arm-PCR of CDR3 regions. TCRdb used MiXCR to reprocess the multiplex PCR reads, holding one entry per CDR3 protein. The sample carries approximately 400,000 distinct CDR3 sequences, 12% recorded once. Documented time point: newly diagnosed GD, antithyroid drugs for less than 3 months. PBMC RNA served as the TCR library source. This clonotype has at least ten counts. What it binds is not known. The sample was also linked to a second study, of T cells in Graves' hyperthyroidism and ophthalmopathy. From that study: Model predictions of ophthalmopathy came a median approximately 6.8 months before onset.

The clonotype comes from a woman aged 18-35 years with Graves disease. Sequencing used peripheral blood mononuclear cells (PBMCs), obtained at new diagnosis, from a patient treated with antithyroid drugs.

The CDR3 sequence is CSAKGRDTPYEQYF. The CDR3 DNA is TGCAGTGCTAAGGGCAGGGACACCCCCTACGAGCAGTACTTC. This chain joins TRBV20-1 and TRBJ2-7; D may be TRBD1 (6 bases). V gave up 4 bases and J gave up 2 bases, with 15 bases separating them. Looked up from germline, CDR1 is DFQATT and CDR2 is SNEGSKA (reference sequence). The CDR3 has 14 residues.